Shown below are 6 T cell receptor beta chains from a single sample sequenced in a study of STAT3 mutations in large granular lymphocyte leukemia. Method: immunoSEQ multiplex PCR; TCRdb's copy keeps in-frame clones and lacks some. Among roughly 11,000 clones, roughly 76% were seen once, and the ten largest hold about 51%. Antigens of these TCRs are unknown. Study-level results: Every T-LGLL patient had at least one immunodominant TCRbeta clonotype.

Sequenced sample: peripheral blood mononuclear cells. Every receptor here comes from a man aged 55-75 years with T-cell large granular lymphocyte leukemia. Some clones in this sample may be carry-over from other donors' samples.

This chain uses TRBV28 with TRBJ2-7; 12 nucleotides match TRBD2. The CDR3 consists of 18 residues. V gave up 5 bases and J gave up 1 base; unmatched junction bases: 12. Per germline, CDR1 MDHEN and CDR2 SYDVKM. The CDR3 nucleotides read TGTGCCAGCAGTATACTAGCGGGAGGCAAATCCATATCCTACGAGCAGTACTTC. Protein: CASSILAGGKSISYEQYF.

The V call is TRBV7-9, the J call TRBJ2-1, with a possible D match to TRBD2 (5 bases). V lost 8 bases and J lost 0, with 11 bases in between. CDR1 SEHNR and CDR2 FQNEAQ come from the germline V gene (reference sequence). This CDR3 region has 14 residues. The DNA of the CDR3 is TGTGCCAGCGGCCTAGCCGGCTCCTACAATGAGCAGTTCTTC. It encodes CASGLAGSYNEQFF.

For the CDR3, the DNA is TGCGCCAGCAGCCTGGGAGGGCGGGACTACGAGCAGTACTTC. Protein sequence: CASSLGGRDYEQYF. The rearrangement links TRBV5-1 to TRBJ2-7; 7 bases are shared with TRBD2. Germline CDR1 is SGHRS and CDR2 is YFSETQ. The V and J ends lost 4 bases and 3 bases, in that order; junction bases with no gene match: 7. The CDR3 has 14 amino acids.

This clone has just a few counts. The V gene is TRBV19, the J gene TRBJ2-5; D is unresolved. The CDR3 spans 13 residues. Germline loops: CDR1 LNHDA, CDR2 SQIVND (reference sequence). V gave up 4 bases and J gave up 3 bases, with 9 bases separating them. CDR3 nucleotides: TGTGCCAGTAGTACCAACTCCGAAGAGACCCAGTACTTC. This codes for CASSTNSEETQYF.

CDR3 in amino acids: CASSSGQGYEQYF. The CDR3 DNA is TGTGCCAGCTCATCCGGACAGGGCTACGAGCAGTACTTC. The gene calls are TRBV18 and TRBJ2-7; 8 bases line up with TRBD1. The CDR3 length is 13 residues. Germline CDR1 is KGHSH and CDR2 is LQKENI. The trim removed 5 bases at V and 3 bases at J, leaving 3 bases unmatched.

This chain uses TRBV11-2 with TRBJ1-2, with 8 nucleotides matching TRBD1. CDR3 length equals 14 residues. After removal of 0 bases from V and 7 bases from J, the junction contained 4 bases not matched to a gene. Germline V lookup: CDR1 SGHAT, CDR2 FQNNGV. The CDR3 spells CASSLEEQGVGYTF. CDR3 nucleotide sequence: TGTGCCAGCAGCTTAGAGGAACAGGGGGTTGGCTACACCTTC.